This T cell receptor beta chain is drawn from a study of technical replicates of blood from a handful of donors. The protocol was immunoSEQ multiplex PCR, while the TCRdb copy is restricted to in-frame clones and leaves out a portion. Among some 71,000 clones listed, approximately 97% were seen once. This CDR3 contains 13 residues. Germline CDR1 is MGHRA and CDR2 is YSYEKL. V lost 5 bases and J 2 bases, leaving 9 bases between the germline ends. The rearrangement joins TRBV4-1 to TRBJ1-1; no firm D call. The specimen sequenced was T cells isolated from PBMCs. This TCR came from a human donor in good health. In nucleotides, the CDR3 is TGCGCCAGCAGCAATGCCGGTAACACTGAAGCTTTCTTT. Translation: CASSNAGNTEAFF.